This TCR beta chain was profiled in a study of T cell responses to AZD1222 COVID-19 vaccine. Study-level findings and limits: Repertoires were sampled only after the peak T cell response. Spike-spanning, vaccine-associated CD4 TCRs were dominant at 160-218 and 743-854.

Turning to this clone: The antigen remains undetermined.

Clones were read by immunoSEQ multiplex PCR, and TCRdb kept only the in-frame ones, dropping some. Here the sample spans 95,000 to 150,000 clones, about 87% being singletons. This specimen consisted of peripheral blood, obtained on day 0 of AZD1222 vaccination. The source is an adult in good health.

The DNA of the CDR3 is TGTGCCAGCAGTGAACGGACAGGGGGCTACTCTGAAGCTTTCTTT. It yields the protein CASSERTGGYSEAFF. The chain carries TRBV2 and TRBJ1-1, with TRBD1 matching over 11 bases. CDR1 and CDR2 (germline): SNHLY, FYNNEI. This CDR3 comprises 15 residues. The junction had 5 bases not matched to a gene; V was cut back by 2 bases and J by 6 bases.